The present TCR beta chain was sequenced within a study of spatial heterogeneity in lung cancer. Study-wide background: Matched bulk RNA-seq yielded a T cell transcriptional module score. Counts of TCR transcripts in tumor regions correlated strongly with that score.

Germline V lookup: CDR1 SGHNT, CDR2 YYREEE (reference sequence). The CDR3 loop spans 15 amino acids. V gave up 4 bases and J gave up 6 bases; unmatched junction bases: 6. Relative to its sample, this clonotype is large. Its antigen remains unknown. Study findings and constraints: Tumor mutation counts were tracked by expanded intratumoral alpha and beta TCR counts.

Indicated time point: sample taken at primary tumor resection. TCRdb passed the 5' RACE reads through MiXCR, listing each CDR3 protein once. The sample contains around 1,600 distinct CDR3 sequences, around 25% of which appear only once. The input for sequencing was lung tumor tissue, taken at surgery. The origin of this receptor is a female donor with early-stage non-small cell lung cancer. The rearrangement links TRBV5-4 to TRBJ2-3; 12 bases agree with TRBD2. In DNA, the CDR3 is TGTGCCAGCAGCACCCGGACTAGCGGGGTGGATACGCAGTATTTT. It yields the protein CASSTRTSGVDTQYF.